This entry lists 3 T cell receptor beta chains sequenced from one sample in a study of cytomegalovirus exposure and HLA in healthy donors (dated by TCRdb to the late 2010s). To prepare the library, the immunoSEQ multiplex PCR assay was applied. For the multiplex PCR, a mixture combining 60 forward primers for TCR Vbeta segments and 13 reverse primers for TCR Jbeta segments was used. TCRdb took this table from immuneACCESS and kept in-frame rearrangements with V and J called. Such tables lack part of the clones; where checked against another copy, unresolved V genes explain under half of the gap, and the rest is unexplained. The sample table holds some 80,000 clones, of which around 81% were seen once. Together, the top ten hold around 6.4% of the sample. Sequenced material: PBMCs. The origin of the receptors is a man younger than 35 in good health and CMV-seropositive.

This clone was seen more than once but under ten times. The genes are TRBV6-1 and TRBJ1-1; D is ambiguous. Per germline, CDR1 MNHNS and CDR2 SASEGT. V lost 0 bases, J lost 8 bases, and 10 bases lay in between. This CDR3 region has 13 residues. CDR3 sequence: CASSEARSWEAFF. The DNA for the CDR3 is TGTGCCAGCAGTGAAGCGCGTTCGTGGGAAGCTTTCTTT.

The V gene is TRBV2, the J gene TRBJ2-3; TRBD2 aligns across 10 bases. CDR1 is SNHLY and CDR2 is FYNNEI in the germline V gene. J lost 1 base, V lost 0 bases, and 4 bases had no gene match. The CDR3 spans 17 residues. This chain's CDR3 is CASSEARLAGGTDTQYF. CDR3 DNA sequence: TGTGCCAGCAGTGAAGCTCGCCTAGCGGGGGGCACAGATACGCAGTATTTT.

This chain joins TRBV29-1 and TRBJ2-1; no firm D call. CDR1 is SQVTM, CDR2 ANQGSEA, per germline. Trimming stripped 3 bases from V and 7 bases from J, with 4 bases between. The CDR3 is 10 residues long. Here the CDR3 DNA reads TGCAGCGTTGACTCGAATGAGCAGTTCTTC. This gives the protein CSVDSNEQFF.